The rows below give T cell receptor beta chains drawn from one sample of a study of cytomegalovirus exposure and HLA in healthy donors. Sequencing was performed with immunoSEQ multiplex PCR; in TCRdb, only in-frame clones are kept and a portion is missing. In the table there are around 120,000 clones, roughly 82% of which are singletons. The specimen sequenced was PBMCs. These receptors were obtained from a male donor in good health and CMV-seropositive. Each CDR3 is given with its conserved first and last residue. A D gene is named only where the DNA matches it firmly. Not every row has a clone size; where given, it reads once, few, many or a size class.

D gene	V gene	J gene	clone size	CDR3 DNA	CDR3 protein
-	TRBV19	TRBJ2-5	few	TGTGCCAGTAGAGTAAAGGGAGGAGAGACCCAGTACTTC	CASRVKGGETQYF
-	TRBV11-2	TRBJ2-7	-	TGTGCCAGCAGCTTAAGTCTCCCCCTACAGGGCCGCGAGCAGTACTTC	CASSLSLPLQGREQYF
TRBD2	TRBV6-5	TRBJ2-7	-	TGTGCCAGCAGTTACTCCGAGCGGGAGGGCCACTACGAGCAGTACTTC	CASSYSEREGHYEQYF
-	TRBV29-1	TRBJ2-4	-	TGCAGCGTTGAAGGGCAGAAAAACATTCAGTACTTC	CSVEGQKNIQYF
TRBD2	TRBV5-4	TRBJ2-3	-	TGTGCCAGCAGCTTTTGGCGGGAGGTAGCAGATACGCAGTATTTT	CASSFWREVADTQYF
-	TRBV6-1	TRBJ2-5	-	TGTGCCAGCATTGAGCAGGGAAGAGAGACCCAGTACTTC	CASIEQGRETQYF
-	TRBV18	TRBJ1-2	-	TGTGCCAGCTCACCACCGGTCCAACCGGGGAGCTACACCTTC	CASSPPVQPGSYTF
TRBD2	TRBV4-3	TRBJ2-3	-	TGCGCCAGCAGCCATACTAGCGGGGACACAGATACGCAGTATTTT	CASSHTSGDTDTQYF
-	TRBV28	TRBJ2-5	-	TGTGCCACCTCTTCGGGGGAGACCCAGTACTTC	CATSSGETQYF
-	TRBV19	TRBJ1-1	few	TGTGCCAGTAGTATTGGGCAGGGTGGCCGTGAAGCTTTCTTT	CASSIGQGGREAFF
-	TRBV7-2	TRBJ2-7	-	TGTGCCAGCAGCTTAGGCGGGGTCAGCTCCTACGAGCAGTACTTC	CASSLGGVSSYEQYF
-	TRBV27	TRBJ2-7	-	TGTGCCAGCAGGCAACAGGGATCCTCCTACGAGCAGTACTTC	CASRQQGSSYEQYF
-	TRBV15	TRBJ2-5	-	TGTGCCACCAGCAGAGATGTTGGGGCACAAGAGACCCAGTACTTC	CATSRDVGAQETQYF
TRBD2	TRBV6-4	TRBJ2-1	-	TGTGCCATCCTGGGACTAGCGGGAGGTCTCAGCTCCTACAATGAGCAGTTCTTC	CAILGLAGGLSSYNEQFF
-	TRBV7-3	TRBJ2-7	once	TGTGCCAGCAGCTCCGGACAACCCGGGCACGAGCAGTACTTC	CASSSGQPGHEQYF
TRBD2	TRBV28	TRBJ2-3	few	TGTGCCGCGCTCCCCAGCGGGAGGGCCACTAGCACAGATACGCAGTATTTT	CAALPSGRATSTDTQYF
TRBD1	TRBV19	TRBJ2-7	-	TGTGCCAGTAGTACCGGGACAGGACTTCCCTACGAGCAGTACTTC	CASSTGTGLPYEQYF
-	TRBV7-9	TRBJ1-1	-	TGTGCCAGCAGCTTTATCAGGGGCCAAAACACTGAAGCTTTCTTT	CASSFIRGQNTEAFF
-	TRBV13	TRBJ2-7	-	TGTGCCAGCAGCTCCCTTGAACGGGAGCAGTACTTC	CASSSLEREQYF
-	TRBV6-1	TRBJ2-5	-	TGTGCCAGCAGTGAAACAGGGCTGGGGGAGCAGTACTTC	CASSETGLGEQYF
TRBD2	TRBV4-2	TRBJ2-5	-	TGTGCCAGCAGCCAAGTGAGGTCTAGCGGGAGTGGTGAGCAGTACTTC	CASSQVRSSGSGEQYF
TRBD2	TRBV18	TRBJ2-7	-	TGTGCCAGCTCACCAGACGCTAGCGGGATCCCCTACGAGCAGTACTTC	CASSPDASGIPYEQYF
TRBD1	TRBV7-2	TRBJ2-7	-	TGTGCCAGCAGCCAAGACAGGGGGGACGAGCAGTACTTC	CASSQDRGDEQYF